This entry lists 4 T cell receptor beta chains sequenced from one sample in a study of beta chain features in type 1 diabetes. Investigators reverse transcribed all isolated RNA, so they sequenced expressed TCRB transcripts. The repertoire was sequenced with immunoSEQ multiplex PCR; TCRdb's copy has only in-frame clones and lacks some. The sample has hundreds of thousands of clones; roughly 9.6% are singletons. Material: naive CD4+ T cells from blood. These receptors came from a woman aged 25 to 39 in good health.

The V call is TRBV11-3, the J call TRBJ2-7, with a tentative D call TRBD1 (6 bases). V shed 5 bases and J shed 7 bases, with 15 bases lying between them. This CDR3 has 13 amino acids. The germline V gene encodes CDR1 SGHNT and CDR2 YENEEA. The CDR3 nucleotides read TGTGCCAGCAGCCCGACAGGTGTGGTTGAGCAGTACTTC. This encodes CASSPTGVVEQYF. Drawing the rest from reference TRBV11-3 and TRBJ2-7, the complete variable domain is EAGVVQSPRYKIIEKKQPVAFWCNPISGHNTLYWYLQNLGQGPELLIRYENEEAVDDSQLPKDRFSAERLKGVDSTLKIQPAELGDSAVYLCASSPTGVVEQYFGPGTRLTVT.

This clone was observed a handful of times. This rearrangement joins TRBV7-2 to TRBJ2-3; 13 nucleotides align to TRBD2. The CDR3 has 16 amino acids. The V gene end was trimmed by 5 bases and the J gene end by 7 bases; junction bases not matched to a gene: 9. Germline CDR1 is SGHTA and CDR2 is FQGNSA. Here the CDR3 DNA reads TGTGCCAGCAGCCCAAGGACTAGCGGGGGCAGGAATACGCAGTATTTT. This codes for CASSPRTSGGRNTQYF.

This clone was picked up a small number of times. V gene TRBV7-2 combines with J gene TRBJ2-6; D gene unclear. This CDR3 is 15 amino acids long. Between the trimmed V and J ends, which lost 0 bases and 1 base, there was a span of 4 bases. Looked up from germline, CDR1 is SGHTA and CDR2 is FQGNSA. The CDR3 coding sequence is TGTGCCAGCAGCTTAGCACAGTCTGGGGCCAACGTCCTGACTTTC. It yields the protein CASSLAQSGANVLTF. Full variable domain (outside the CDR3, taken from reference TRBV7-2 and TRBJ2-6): GAGVSQSPSNKVTEKGKDVELRCDPISGHTALYWYRQSLGQGLEFLIYFQGNSAPDKSGLPSDRFSAERTGGSVSTLTIQRTQQEDSAVYLCASSLAQSGANVLTFGAGSRLTVL.

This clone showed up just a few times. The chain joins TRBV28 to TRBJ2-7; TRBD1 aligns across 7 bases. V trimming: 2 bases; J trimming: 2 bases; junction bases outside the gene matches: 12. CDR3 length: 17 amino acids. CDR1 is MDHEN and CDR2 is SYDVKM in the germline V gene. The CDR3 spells CASSLVGTAILAYEQYF. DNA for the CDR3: TGTGCCAGCAGTTTAGTGGGGACAGCAATCCTAGCCTACGAGCAGTACTTC.